The present T cell receptor (beta chain) was sequenced within a study of T cells in Graves' hyperthyroidism and ophthalmopathy. Broader study findings: A 13 V-J signature model discriminated ophthalmopathy versus stable hyperthyroidism. The model foresaw ophthalmopathy a median around seven months prior to onset.

To note about this clonotype: Its specificity is not known.

CDR1 and CDR2 from the germline V gene are SGHDN and FVKESK. V lost 1 base, J lost 8 bases, and 6 bases lay in between. The CDR3 is 13 amino acids. RNA transcripts were the template for amplifying TCR beta CDR3 regions. First-round RT-PCR of the TCR CDR3 relied on the HTBI primer set. TCRdb reanalysed the multiplex PCR reads using MiXCR and keeps one entry per CDR3 protein. The data hold approximately 200,000 distinct CDR3 sequences, with about a sixth observed a single time. Uncontrolled infection, other autoimmune disease, pregnancy or lactation barred patients from enrollment. Sequencing used blood. This chain links TRBV14 with TRBJ1-6; D call uncertain. The TCR originated in a man in his forties with Graves' hyperthyroidism. The CDR3 DNA reads TGTGCCAGCAGCCAAGCGAGGGATTCACCCCTCCACTTT. Translated, it gives CASSQARDSPLHF.